Reported below is one T cell receptor (beta chain). These data come from a study of blood T cell repertoires in COVID-19. On the study more broadly: COVID-19 samples from acute and convalescent phases originated in the United States, Italy and Spain. The cDNA or gDNA used as material had been derived from T cells, B-cell-depleted T cells, or PBMCs.

Authors' methods: It was from reference gene primer amplification that nucleated cell counts were estimated. Profiling relied on immunoSEQ multiplex PCR, and the TCRdb table lists in-frame clones only, not all of them. V and J calls and clone size are those listed in that table; D and trimming were worked out from the DNA. The table has about 50,000 clones, less than 90% seen once. CDR3 length: 15 residues. Germline V gene data show CDR1 as SGHTA and CDR2 as FQGNSA. V trimming: 4 bases; J trimming: 4 bases; junction bases outside the gene matches: 7. This clonotype originated in a human donor in a cohort sampled during active COVID-19. This chain joins TRBV7-2 and TRBJ2-1; 7 bases map to TRBD2. Sequenced input: peripheral blood. The CDR3 nucleotides read TGTGCCAGCAGCTGGGCTTCGGGAGGATACAATGAGCAGTTCTTC. Encoded protein: CASSWASGGYNEQFF.